The present entry profiles one TCR beta chain with its context. How the authors handled the data: Reference gene primer amplification yielded estimated nucleated cell counts. Assay used: immunoSEQ multiplex PCR; TCRdb lists only in-frame clones, some missing. The DNA was the basis for D and trimming; V, J and clone size are from that table. The table lists roughly 200,000 clones, less than 90% of them singletons. This sample is part of a study of blood T cell repertoires in COVID-19. Study overall: Samples taken during acute and convalescent COVID-19 were collected in the United States, Italy and Spain. Nucleic acid was either cDNA or gDNA, and it came from T cells, B-cell-depleted T cells, or PBMCs.

The sample comprised peripheral blood. The source of this sequence is a man aged 70 or older with acute or convalescent COVID-19.

The CDR3 region is CASSPDFLAGAYNEQFF. CDR3 in DNA: TGTGCCAGCAGCCCCGACTTTCTAGCGGGAGCTTACAATGAGCAGTTCTTC. This rearrangement joins TRBV7-7 to TRBJ2-1; TRBD2 agrees at 10 bases. With 5 bases clipped from V and 4 bases from J, the junction kept 11 bases outside the gene matches. This CDR3 contains 17 residues. The germline CDR1 and CDR2 sequences are SSHAT and FNYEAQ (reference sequence).